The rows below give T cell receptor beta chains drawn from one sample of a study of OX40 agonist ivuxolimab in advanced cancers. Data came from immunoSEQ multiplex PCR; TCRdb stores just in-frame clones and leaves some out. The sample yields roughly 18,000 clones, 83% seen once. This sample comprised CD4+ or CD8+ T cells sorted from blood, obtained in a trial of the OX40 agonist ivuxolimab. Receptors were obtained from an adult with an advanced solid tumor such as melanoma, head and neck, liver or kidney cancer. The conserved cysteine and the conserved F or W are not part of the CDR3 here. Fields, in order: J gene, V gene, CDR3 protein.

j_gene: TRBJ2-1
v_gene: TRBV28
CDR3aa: ASMPSSGLAGRSEQF

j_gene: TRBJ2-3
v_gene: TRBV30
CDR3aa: AWSKDRVGPQTQY

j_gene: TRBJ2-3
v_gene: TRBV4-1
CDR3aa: ASSQESRPDTQY

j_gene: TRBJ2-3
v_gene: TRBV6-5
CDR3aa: ASHMAGGSYTQY

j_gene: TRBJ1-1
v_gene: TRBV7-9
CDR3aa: ASSPTTGAEAF

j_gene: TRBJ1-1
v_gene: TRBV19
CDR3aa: ASILRGNTEAF

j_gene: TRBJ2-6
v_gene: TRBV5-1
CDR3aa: ASSLDLSGANVLT

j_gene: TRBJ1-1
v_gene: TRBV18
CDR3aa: ASSLATGVTEAF

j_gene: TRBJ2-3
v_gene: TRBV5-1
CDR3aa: ASSPNPTGAQDTQY

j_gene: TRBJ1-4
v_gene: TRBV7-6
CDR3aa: ASSDNRGTNEKLF

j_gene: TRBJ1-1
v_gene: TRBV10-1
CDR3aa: ASSDRGLPTEAF

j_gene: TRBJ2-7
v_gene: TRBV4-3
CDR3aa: ASSQDNGGPPFYEQY

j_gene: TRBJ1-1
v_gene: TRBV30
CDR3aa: AWALNRGPAF

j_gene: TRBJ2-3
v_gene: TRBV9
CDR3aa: ASQAGVEDTQY

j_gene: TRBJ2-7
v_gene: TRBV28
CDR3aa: ASSFPSGSYEQY

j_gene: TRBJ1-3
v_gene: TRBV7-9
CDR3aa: ASSLGGGNTIY

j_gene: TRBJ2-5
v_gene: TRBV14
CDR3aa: ASSRTGTAPRTQY

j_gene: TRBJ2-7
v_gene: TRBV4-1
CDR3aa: ASSRGLASTYEQY

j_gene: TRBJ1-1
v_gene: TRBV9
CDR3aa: ASSVAQNTEAF

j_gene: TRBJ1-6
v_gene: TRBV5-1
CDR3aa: ASSLEGGSPLH

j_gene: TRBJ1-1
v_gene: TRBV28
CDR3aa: ASSRTDRVNTEAF

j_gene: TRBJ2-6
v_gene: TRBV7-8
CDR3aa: ASLNGFGGANVLT

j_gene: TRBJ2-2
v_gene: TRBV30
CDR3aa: AWSVPGLNTGELF

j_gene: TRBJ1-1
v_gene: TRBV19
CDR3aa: ASSIWGAYRTGNTEAF

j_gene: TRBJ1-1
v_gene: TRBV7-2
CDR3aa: ASSLSKYTEAF

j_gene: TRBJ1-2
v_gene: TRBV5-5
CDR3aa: ASSLGDRSLYGYT

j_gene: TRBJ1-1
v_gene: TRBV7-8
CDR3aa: ASSLSRNTEAF

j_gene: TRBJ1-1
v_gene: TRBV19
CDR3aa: ASSRGPGGNTEAF

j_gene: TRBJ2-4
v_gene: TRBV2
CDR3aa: ASSQGGAKNIQY

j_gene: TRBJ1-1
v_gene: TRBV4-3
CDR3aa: ASSQDFGDTEAF

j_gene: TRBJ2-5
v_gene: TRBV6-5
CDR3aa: ASSFRAGPQETQY

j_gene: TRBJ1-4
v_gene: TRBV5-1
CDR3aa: ASSPGATNEKLF

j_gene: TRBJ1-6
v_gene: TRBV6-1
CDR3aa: ASRRTGSDNSPLH

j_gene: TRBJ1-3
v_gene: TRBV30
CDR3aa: AWTPGGQRGTIY

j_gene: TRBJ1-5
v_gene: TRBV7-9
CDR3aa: ASSSGDSNQPQH

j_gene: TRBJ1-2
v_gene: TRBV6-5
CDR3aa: ASSSNRANYGYT

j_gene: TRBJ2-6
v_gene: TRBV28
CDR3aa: ASSSLRLAGANVLT

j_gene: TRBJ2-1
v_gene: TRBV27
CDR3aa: ASRLAGGYNEQF

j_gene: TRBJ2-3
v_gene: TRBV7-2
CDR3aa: ASSVGLSTDTQY

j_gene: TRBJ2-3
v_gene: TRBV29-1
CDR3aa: SARTDTQY

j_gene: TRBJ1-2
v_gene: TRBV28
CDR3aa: ASSLGQACT

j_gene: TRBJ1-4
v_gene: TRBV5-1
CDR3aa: ASSPPGSGEGEKLF

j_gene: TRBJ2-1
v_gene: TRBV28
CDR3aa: ASTRAGGSYNEQF

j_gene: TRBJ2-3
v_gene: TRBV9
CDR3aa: ASSVAGASGDGTDTQY

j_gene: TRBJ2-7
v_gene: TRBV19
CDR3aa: ASSIQVSSYEQY

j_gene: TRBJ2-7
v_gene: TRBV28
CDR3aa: ASSSGTISYEQY

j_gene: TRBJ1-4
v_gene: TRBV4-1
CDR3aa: ASTPSQGDEKLF

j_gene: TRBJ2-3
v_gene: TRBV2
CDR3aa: ASSEGPTQY

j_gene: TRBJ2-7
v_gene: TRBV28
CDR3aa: ASRGQVRGSPRRGENEQY

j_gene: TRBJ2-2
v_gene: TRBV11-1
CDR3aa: ASSLTGELF

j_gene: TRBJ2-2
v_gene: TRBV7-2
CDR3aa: ASGLNSGELF

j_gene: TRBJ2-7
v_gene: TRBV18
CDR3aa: ASSEQSLSYEQY

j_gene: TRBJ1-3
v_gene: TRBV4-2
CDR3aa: ASSQEGRTSRNTIY

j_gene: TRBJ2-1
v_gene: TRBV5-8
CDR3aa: ASSLPSGGAGEQF

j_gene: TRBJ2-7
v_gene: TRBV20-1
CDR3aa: SARGNEQY

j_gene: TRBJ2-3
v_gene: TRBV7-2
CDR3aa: ASSLGVGNSDTQY

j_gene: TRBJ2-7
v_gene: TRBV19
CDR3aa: ASSGLAGTEQY

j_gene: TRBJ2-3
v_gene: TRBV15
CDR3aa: ATSRDTAETDTQY